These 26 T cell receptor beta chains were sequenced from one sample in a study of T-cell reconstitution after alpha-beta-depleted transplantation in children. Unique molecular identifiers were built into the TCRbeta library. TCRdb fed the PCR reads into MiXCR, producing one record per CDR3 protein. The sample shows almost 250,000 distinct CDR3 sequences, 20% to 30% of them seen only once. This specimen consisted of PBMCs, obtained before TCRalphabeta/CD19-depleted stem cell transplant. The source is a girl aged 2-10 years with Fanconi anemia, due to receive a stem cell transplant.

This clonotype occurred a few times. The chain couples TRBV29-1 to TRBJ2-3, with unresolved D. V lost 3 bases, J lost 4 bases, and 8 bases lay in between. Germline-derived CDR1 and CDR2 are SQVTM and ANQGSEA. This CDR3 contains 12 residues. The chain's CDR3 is CSVDATSDTQYF. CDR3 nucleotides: TGCAGCGTTGATGCAACGTCAGATACGCAGTATTTT.

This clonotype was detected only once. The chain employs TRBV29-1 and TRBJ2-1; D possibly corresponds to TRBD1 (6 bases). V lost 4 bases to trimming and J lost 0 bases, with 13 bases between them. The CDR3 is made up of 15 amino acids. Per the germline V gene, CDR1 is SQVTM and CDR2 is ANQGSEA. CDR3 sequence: CSVGRGQSSYNEQFF. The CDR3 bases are TGCAGCGTTGGTCGCGGACAGTCCTCCTACAATGAGCAGTTCTTC.

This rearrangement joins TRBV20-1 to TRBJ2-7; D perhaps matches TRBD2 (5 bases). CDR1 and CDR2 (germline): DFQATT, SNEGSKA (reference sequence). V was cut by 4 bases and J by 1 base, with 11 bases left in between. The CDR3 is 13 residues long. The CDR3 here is CSATRTESYEQYF. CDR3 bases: TGCAGTGCTACTAGGACTGAATCCTACGAGCAGTACTTC.

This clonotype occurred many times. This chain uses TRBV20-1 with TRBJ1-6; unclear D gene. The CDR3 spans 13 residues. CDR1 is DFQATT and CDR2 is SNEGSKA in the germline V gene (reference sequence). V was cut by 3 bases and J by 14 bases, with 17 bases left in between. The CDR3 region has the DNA TGCAGTGCTAGTTCGTCTTCCCCACTAGCCCTCCACTTT. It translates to CSASSSSPLALHF.

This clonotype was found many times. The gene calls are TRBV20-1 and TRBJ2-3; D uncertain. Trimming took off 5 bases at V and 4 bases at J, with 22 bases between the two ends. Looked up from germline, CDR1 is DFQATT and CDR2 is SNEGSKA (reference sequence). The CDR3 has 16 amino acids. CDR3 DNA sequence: TGCAGTGCTTTCGACCCGGGCAGTACTATCGCAGATACGCAGTATTTT. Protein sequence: CSAFDPGSTIADTQYF.

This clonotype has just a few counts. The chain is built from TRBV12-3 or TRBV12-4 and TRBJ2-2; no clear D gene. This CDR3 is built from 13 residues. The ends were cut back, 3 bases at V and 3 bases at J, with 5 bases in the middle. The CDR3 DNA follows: TGTGCCAGCAGTTTTCAGTACACCGGGGAGCTGTTTTTT. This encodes CASSFQYTGELFF.

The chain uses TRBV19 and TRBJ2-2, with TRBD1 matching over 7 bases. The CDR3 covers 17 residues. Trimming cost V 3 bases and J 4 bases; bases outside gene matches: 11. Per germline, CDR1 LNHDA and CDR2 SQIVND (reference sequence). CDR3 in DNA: TGTGCCAGTAGTATTACCCCAAGACAGGGATTCACCGGGGAGCTGTTTTTT. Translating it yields CASSITPRQGFTGELFF.

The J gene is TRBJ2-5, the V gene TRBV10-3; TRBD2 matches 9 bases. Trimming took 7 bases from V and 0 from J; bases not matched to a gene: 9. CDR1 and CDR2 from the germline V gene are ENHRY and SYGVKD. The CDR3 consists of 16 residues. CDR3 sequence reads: CAIKGGAGGDQETQYF. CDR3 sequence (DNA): TGTGCCATCAAAGGCGGAGCGGGGGGCGACCAAGAGACCCAGTACTTC.

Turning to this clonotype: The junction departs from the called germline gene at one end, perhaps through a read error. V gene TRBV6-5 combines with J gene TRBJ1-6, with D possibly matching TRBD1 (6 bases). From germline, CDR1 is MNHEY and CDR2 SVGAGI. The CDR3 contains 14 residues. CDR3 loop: CASTYREGDSPLHF. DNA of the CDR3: TGTGCCAGCACTTACAGGGAAGGAGATTCACCCCTCCACTTT.

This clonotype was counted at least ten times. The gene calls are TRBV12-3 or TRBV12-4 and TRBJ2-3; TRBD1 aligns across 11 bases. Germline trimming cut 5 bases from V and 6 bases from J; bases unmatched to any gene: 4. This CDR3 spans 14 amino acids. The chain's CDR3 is CASSHGQGADTQYF. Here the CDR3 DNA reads TGTGCCAGCAGTCACGGACAGGGGGCGGATACGCAGTATTTT.

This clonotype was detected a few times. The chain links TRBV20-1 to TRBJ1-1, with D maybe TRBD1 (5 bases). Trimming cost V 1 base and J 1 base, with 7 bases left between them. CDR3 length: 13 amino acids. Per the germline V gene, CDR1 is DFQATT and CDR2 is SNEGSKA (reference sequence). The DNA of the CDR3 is TGCAGTGCTAGAGGCGGGGGGAACACTGAAGCTTTCTTT. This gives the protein CSARGGGNTEAFF.

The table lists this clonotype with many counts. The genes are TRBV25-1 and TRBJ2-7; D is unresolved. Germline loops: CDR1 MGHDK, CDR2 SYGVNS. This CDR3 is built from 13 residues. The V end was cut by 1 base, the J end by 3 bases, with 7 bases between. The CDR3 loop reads CASSELEYYEQYF. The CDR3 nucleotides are TGTGCCAGCAGTGAATTGGAATACTACGAGCAGTACTTC.

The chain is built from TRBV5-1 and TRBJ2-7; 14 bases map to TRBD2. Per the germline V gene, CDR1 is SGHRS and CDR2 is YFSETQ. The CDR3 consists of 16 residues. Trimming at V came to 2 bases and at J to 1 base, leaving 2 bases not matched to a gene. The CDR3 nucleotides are TGCGCCAGCAGCTTCGGACTAGCGGGGGGATCCTACGAGCAGTACTTC. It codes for CASSFGLAGGSYEQYF.

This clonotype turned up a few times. As DNA, the CDR3 is TGTGCCAGCAGTCCCTCAGGGACAGGGTATACCGGGGAGCTGTTTTTT. Translated, it gives CASSPSGTGYTGELFF. The V gene is TRBV28, the J gene TRBJ2-2; 9 bases match TRBD1. This CDR3 comprises 16 residues. CDR1 and CDR2 (germline): MDHEN, SYDVKM. With 5 bases clipped from V and 5 bases from J, the junction kept 9 bases outside the gene matches.

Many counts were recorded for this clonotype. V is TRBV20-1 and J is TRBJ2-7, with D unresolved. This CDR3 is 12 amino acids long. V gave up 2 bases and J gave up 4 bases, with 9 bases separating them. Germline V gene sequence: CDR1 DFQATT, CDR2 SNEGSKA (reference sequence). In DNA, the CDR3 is TGCAGTGCTAGATACCGCGGTTACGAGCAGTACTTC. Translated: CSARYRGYEQYF.

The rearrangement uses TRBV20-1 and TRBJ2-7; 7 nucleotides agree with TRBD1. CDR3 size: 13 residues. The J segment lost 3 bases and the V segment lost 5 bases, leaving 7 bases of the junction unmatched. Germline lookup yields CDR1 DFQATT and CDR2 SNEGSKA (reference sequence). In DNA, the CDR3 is TGCAGTGCTGGGACGGGACAGTACTACGAGCAGTACTTC. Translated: CSAGTGQYYEQYF.

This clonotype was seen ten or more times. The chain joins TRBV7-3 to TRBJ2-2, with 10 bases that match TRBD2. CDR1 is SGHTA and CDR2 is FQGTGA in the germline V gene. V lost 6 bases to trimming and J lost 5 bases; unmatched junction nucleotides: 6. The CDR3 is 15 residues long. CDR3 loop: CASSITSGITGELFF. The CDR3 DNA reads TGTGCCAGCAGTATCACTAGCGGGATTACCGGGGAGCTGTTTTTT.

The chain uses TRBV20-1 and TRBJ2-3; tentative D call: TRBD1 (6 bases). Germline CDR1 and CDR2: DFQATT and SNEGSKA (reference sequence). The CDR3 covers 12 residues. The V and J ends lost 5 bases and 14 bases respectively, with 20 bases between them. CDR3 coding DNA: TGCAGTGCTTTTATCTCAGGGGTGAGGCGGTATTTT. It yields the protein CSAFISGVRRYF.

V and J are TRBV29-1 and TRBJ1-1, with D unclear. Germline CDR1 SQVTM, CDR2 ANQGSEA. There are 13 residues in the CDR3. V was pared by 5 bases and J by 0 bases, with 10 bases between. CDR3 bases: TGCAGCGTTTTAAGAGTTCTGAACACTGAAGCTTTCTTT. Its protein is CSVLRVLNTEAFF.

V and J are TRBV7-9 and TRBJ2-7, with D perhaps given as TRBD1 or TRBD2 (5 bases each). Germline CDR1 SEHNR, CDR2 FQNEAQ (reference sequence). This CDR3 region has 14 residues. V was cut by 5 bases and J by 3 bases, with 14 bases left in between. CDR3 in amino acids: CASSIGTQIYEQYF. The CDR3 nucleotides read TGTGCCAGCAGCATCGGGACGCAGATCTACGAGCAGTACTTC.

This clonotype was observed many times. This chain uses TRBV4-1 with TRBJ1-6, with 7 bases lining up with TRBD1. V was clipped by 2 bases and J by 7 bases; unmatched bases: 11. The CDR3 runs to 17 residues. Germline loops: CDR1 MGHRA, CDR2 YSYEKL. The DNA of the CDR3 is TGCGCCAGCAGCCAACCCGACGGACAGGTTGGAAATTCACCCCTCCACTTT. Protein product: CASSQPDGQVGNSPLHF.

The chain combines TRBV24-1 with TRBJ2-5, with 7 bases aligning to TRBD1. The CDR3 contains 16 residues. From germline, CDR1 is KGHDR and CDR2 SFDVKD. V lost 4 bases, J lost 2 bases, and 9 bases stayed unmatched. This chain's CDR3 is CATSDYGTAFQETQYF. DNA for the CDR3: TGTGCCACCAGTGACTATGGGACAGCTTTTCAAGAGACCCAGTACTTC.

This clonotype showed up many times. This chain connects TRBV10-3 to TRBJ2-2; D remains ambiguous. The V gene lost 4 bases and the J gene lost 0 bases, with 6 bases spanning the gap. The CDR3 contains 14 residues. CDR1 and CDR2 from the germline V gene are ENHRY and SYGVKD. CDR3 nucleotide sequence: TGTGCCATCAGTGGGACCTCGAACACCGGGGAGCTGTTTTTT. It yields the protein CAISGTSNTGELFF.

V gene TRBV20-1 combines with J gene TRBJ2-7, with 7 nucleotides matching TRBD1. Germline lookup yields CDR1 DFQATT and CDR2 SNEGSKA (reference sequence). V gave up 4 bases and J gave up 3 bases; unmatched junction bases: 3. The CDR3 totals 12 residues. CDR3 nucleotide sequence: TGCAGTGCTATTAACAGGGGCTACGAGCAGTACTTC. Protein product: CSAINRGYEQYF.

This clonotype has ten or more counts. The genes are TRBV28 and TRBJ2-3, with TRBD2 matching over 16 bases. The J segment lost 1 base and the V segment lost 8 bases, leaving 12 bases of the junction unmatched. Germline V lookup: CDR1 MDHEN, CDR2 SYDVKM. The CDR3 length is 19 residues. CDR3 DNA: TGTGCCAGCGCAGGGGGACTAGCGGGGGGGCGATCAGGCACAGATACGCAGTATTTT. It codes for CASAGGLAGGRSGTDTQYF. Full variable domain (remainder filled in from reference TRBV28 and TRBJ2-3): DVKVTQSSRYLVKRTGEKVFLECVQDMDHENMFWYRQDPGLGLRLIYFSYDVKMKEKGDIPEGYSVSREKKERFSLILESASTNQTSMYLCASAGGLAGGRSGTDTQYFGPGTRLTVL.

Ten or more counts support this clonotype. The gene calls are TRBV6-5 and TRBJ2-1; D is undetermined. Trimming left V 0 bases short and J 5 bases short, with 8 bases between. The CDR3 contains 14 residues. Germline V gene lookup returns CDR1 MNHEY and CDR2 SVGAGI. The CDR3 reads CASSYSHTDNEQFF. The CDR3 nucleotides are TGTGCCAGCAGTTACTCCCACACGGACAATGAGCAGTTCTTC.